This T cell receptor beta chain derives from a study of T-cell reconstitution after alpha-beta-depleted transplantation in children. Preparation of the TCRbeta library involved a method that used unique molecular identifiers. TCRdb itself ran the PCR reads through MiXCR, one entry per CDR3 protein. The sample contains 400,000 to 500,000 distinct CDR3 sequences, roughly a tenth of which appear only once. The germline gives CDR1 SGHAT, CDR2 FQDESV (reference sequence). The CDR3 is 14 residues long. V dropped 4 bases and J dropped 7; count of bases not matched to a gene: 8. This material consisted of PBMCs from the stem cell graft donor, taken from the stem cell graft. This TCR came from a human donor who donated a stem cell graft to a child with acute myeloid leukemia. The rearrangement links TRBV11-1 to TRBJ2-7, with 9 bases matching TRBD1. In DNA form, the CDR3 reads TGTGCCAGCAGCTCAACGGGACAGGGACTGGAGCAGTACTTC. Translation: CASSSTGQGLEQYF.